Listed below are T cell receptor beta chains from one sample, sequenced in a study of CD8+CD57+ T cells in acquired aplastic anemia. TCRdb recomputed calls from the reads with MiXCR, one row per CDR3 protein. The sample has a few hundred thousand distinct CDR3 sequences, about a third seen once; the top ten hold roughly 1.1%. Material for sequencing was sorted CD4+, CD8+, or CD8+CD57+ T cells (not recorded which) from PBMCs. The receptor source for this set is a human donor in good health, serving as a control. The CDR3 runs from the conserved cysteine through the conserved F or W. The D gene is left open where the match is weak. Clone size, where shown, is once, few, many, or a class for clones that have expanded.

clone size	V gene	D gene	J gene	CDR3 DNA	CDR3 protein
NA	TRBV11-1	NA	TRBJ1-4	TGTGCCAGCAGCTTATTAGGTTGGGGGGAAAAGCCAACTAATGAAAAACTGTTTTTT	CASSLLGWGEKPTNEKLFF
many	TRBV15	TRBD2	TRBJ2-1	TGTGCCACCAGCAGAGATGTGAGCGGGGGGGCCTATGAGCAGTTCTTC	CATSRDVSGGAYEQFF
NA	TRBV2	NA	TRBJ2-1	TGTGCCAGCAGTGGGACCACTAGTTTCAATGAGCAGTTCTTC	CASSGTTSFNEQFF
many	TRBV2	NA	TRBJ2-7	TGTGCCAGCAGTGGTTCCGCCAGCTCCTACGAGCAGTACTTC	CASSGSASSYEQYF
many	TRBV15	NA	TRBJ2-1	TGTGCCACCAGCGGAGGGACAGTAGGCTACAATGAGCAGTTCTTC	CATSGGTVGYNEQFF
NA	TRBV2	NA	TRBJ2-3	TGTGCCACCAGTGACCGTGACAGCGCAGATACGCAGTATTTT	CATSDRDSADTQYF
NA	TRBV18	NA	TRBJ1-6	TGTGCCAGCTCACCACTAAAGAACGTCAATTCACCCTTCCACTTT	CASSPLKNVNSPFHF
many	TRBV20-1	NA	TRBJ1-2	TGCAGTGCTAGAGATAACCAGGGCCGGGGCTACACCTTC	CSARDNQGRGYTF
many	TRBV11-2	NA	TRBJ1-4	TGTGCCAGCAGCCTCCGGCTAGTCCAGGGGGAAAAACTGTTTTTT	CASSLRLVQGEKLFF
many	TRBV6-1	TRBD1	TRBJ1-6	TGTGCCAGCAGGACGGACAGGGGAGGTTCACCCCTCCACTTT	CASRTDRGGSPLHF
few	TRBV30	NA	TRBJ2-3	TGTGCCTGGAGTGACACGGGTGGCACAGATACGCAGTATTTT	CAWSDTGGTDTQYF
NA	TRBV7-9	TRBD1	TRBJ1-1	TGTGCCAGCAGCCAGGGGGCTTCGAACACTGAAGCTTTCTTT	CASSQGASNTEAFF
NA	TRBV5-6	NA	TRBJ2-3	TGTGCCAGCAGCTTGCAGGGTCTGGCCAGCACAGATACGCAGTATTTT	CASSLQGLASTDTQYF
many	TRBV7-3	TRBD2	TRBJ2-3	TGTGCCAGCAGCTCGACCTCTAGCGGGGGCCCAGATACGCAGTATTTT	CASSSTSSGGPDTQYF
NA	TRBV10-1	NA	TRBJ2-7	TGCGCCAGCAGTGAATCCGGGACCCCGGACGAGCAGTACTTC	CASSESGTPDEQYF
NA	TRBV20-1	TRBD2	TRBJ2-1	TGCAGTGCCTCGGGGACTAGCGGGGGCTCCTACAATGAGCAGTTCTTC	CSASGTSGGSYNEQFF
few	TRBV30	NA	TRBJ1-1	TGTGCCTGGAGTGTAAATGTGTGGGGCAGGGTAATCACTGAAGCTTTCTTT	CAWSVNVWGRVITEAFF
many	TRBV5-1	NA	TRBJ1-2	TGCGCCAGCAGCTTGGGAGCCGACTATGGCTACACCTTC	CASSLGADYGYTF
NA	TRBV25-1	TRBD2	TRBJ2-7	TGTGCCAGCAGTGAATTCCTAGCGGGGGGGCCGGGCGAGCAGTACTTC	CASSEFLAGGPGEQYF
many	TRBV7-3	TRBD1	TRBJ1-1	TGTGCCAGCAGCTGGACAGGGGGCACTGAAGCTTTCTTT	CASSWTGGTEAFF
NA	TRBV29-1	TRBD1	TRBJ1-2	TGCAGCGTTGAAGATAGGAAGGACAGGGCAGGCTACACCTTC	CSVEDRKDRAGYTF
few	TRBV10-2	NA	TRBJ1-2	TGCGCCAGCAGTGAGTCCCCAGGGTTCAGCTATGGCTACACCTTC	CASSESPGFSYGYTF
NA	TRBV19	NA	TRBJ2-4	TGTGCCAGTAGTATTGGCAAAGGGGTTAACATTCAGTACTTC	CASSIGKGVNIQYF
NA	TRBV29-1	TRBD2	TRBJ2-1	TGCAGCGTTCGCGGGGGATCCTACAATGAGCAGTTCTTC	CSVRGGSYNEQFF
NA	TRBV9	NA	TRBJ1-1	TGTGCCAGCAGCTCTGTACCACAGGGCCCTGAAGCTTTCTTT	CASSSVPQGPEAFF
many	TRBV20-1	NA	TRBJ2-1	TGCAGTGCTAGGAATCTAGCAAACTACAATGAGCAGTTCTTC	CSARNLANYNEQFF
many	TRBV7-9	NA	TRBJ2-1	TGTGCCAGCAGCCGAGGAGGGGCTAATGAGCAGTTCTTC	CASSRGGANEQFF
NA	TRBV15	TRBD1	TRBJ1-2	TGTGCCACCAGCAGCGGACAGGGTGGTGGCTACACCTTC	CATSSGQGGGYTF
few	TRBV14	NA	TRBJ1-4	TGTGCCAGCAGCCAAGATGCAGGCTATAATGAAAAACTGTTTTTT	CASSQDAGYNEKLFF
NA	TRBV25-1	NA	TRBJ1-1	TGTGCCAGCAGTTCCGGGGGTTTAGGGAACACTGAAGCTTTCTTT	CASSSGGLGNTEAFF
few	TRBV5-1	NA	TRBJ1-4	TGCGCCAGCAGCGCCACCGGACAGACTAATGAAAAACTGTTTTTT	CASSATGQTNEKLFF
NA	TRBV24-1	NA	TRBJ2-4	TGTGCCACCAGTGACCCCAGACAGGACCCGGGAAGGAGGGACATTCAGTACTTC	CATSDPRQDPGRRDIQYF
once	TRBV10-3	TRBD2	TRBJ2-1	TGTGCCACCATAGCGGGGGGGACCTACAGTGAGCAGTTCTTC	CATIAGGTYSEQFF
NA	TRBV19	NA	TRBJ1-2	TGTGCCAGTCATCGTCAGAGCAATGGCTACACCTTC	CASHRQSNGYTF
NA	TRBV25-1	TRBD1	TRBJ2-3	TGTGCCAGCAGTGCTAGAGACAGGGGGCGCACAGATACGCAGTATTTT	CASSARDRGRTDTQYF
many	TRBV7-9	NA	TRBJ1-6	TGTGCCAGCAGCTTAGTGCAGGGTGGATCACCCCTCCACTTT	CASSLVQGGSPLHF
NA	TRBV6-2/TRBV6-3	NA	TRBJ2-7	TGTGCCAGCAGTCGTTCTCTGTACGAGCAGTACTTC	CASSRSLYEQYF
NA	TRBV20-1	NA	TRBJ2-7	TGCAGTGCTAGAGCAACGGATTACGAGCAGTACTTC	CSARATDYEQYF
NA	TRBV5-1	NA	TRBJ1-1	TGCGCCAGCAGTTCTGGACAGATGAACACTGAAGCTTTCTTT	CASSSGQMNTEAFF
many	TRBV20-1	NA	TRBJ2-5	TGCAGTGCCGAAGGCGGGGAGCTCCAAGAGACCCAGTACTTC	CSAEGGELQETQYF
many	TRBV7-2	TRBD1	TRBJ2-7	TGTGCCAGCAGCGCTGCACAGGGGGGACAGTACTTC	CASSAAQGGQYF
few	TRBV29-1	NA	TRBJ2-1	TGCAGCGCGGGGGCCCGGGGGCGGCTAGCGGTTACGAGGAATGAGCAGTTCTTC	CSAGARGRLAVTRNEQFF
NA	TRBV11-1	TRBD1	TRBJ1-2	TGTGCCAGCAGCACGACAGGGTCTCGGGGCGACTATGGCTACACCTTC	CASSTTGSRGDYGYTF
NA	TRBV24-1	TRBD2	TRBJ2-2	TGTGCCACCAGTGACCCTGCGACTAGCGGAAACACCGGGGAGCTGTTTTTT	CATSDPATSGNTGELFF
NA	TRBV10-3	NA	TRBJ2-5	TGTGCCATCAGTGAGTCAGGCAGGTACCAAGAGACCCAGTACTTC	CAISESGRYQETQYF
NA	TRBV11-2	NA	TRBJ1-1	TGTGCCAGCAGCTTAGATAGTTACAGGAACACTGAAGCTTTCTTT	CASSLDSYRNTEAFF
once	TRBV20-1	TRBD1	TRBJ1-2	TGCAGTGCTCGAACGGGACAGTCTAATTTGGACTATGGCTACACCTTC	CSARTGQSNLDYGYTF
once	TRBV6-1	TRBD1	TRBJ1-4	TGTGCCAGCAGTGGGACAGGATCCGTCTCTGGAAAACTGTTTTTT	CASSGTGSVSGKLFF
many	TRBV29-1	TRBD2	TRBJ2-1	TGCAGCGGTTCCCTAGCGGGAGGTCCGCAGAATGAGCAGTTCTTC	CSGSLAGGPQNEQFF